Below are 26 T cell receptor beta chains sequenced from a single sample in a study of T cell repertoires in cytomegalovirus infection. TCRdb itself ran the reads through MiXCR, one entry per CDR3 protein. The table lists 200,000 to 300,000 distinct CDR3 sequences, roughly 6.5% of them singletons, with under 7.5% in the top ten. The sample comprised PBMCs. Receptors were obtained from a human donor in good health (CMV status not recorded). Some clones in this sample may be carry-over from other donors' samples.

Ten or more counts support this clonotype. The CDR3 DNA reads TGTGCCAGCACCCGAAGCGGTCGAGGTTATGGCTACACCTTC. Residues: CASTRSGRGYGYTF. The genes are TRBV25-1 and TRBJ1-2; the D is unclear. Germline assignment: CDR1 MGHDK and CDR2 SYGVNS. The CDR3 is 14 residues long. The V end was cut by 7 bases, the J end by 5 bases, with 17 bases between.

Comment on this clonotype: This may come from a read error, since a much larger clone is one base off. The chain joins TRBV5-6 to TRBJ2-1, with D tentatively TRBD2 (6 bases). The V end lost 6 bases, the J end lost 0 bases, and 19 bases lay between the germline ends. Per the germline V gene, CDR1 is SGHDT and CDR2 is YYEEEE. The length of the CDR3 is 17 residues. As DNA, the CDR3 is TGTGCCAGCACCTTTGGGGTCGGGGGAGGCTCCTACAATGAGCAGTTCTTC. It translates to CASTFGVGGGSYNEQFF. The full variable domain, rest sourced from reference TRBV5-6 and TRBJ2-1, is DAGVTQSPTHLIKTRGQQVTLRCSPKSGHDTVSWYQQALGQGPQFIFQYYEEEERQRGNFPDRFSGHQFPNYSSELNVNALLLGDSALYLCASTFGVGGGSYNEQFFGPGTRLTVL.

This rearrangement joins TRBV9 to TRBJ2-2, with a possible D match to TRBD1 (5 bases). V gave up 4 bases and J gave up 10 bases, with 23 bases separating them. This CDR3 spans 16 amino acids. The germline gives CDR1 SGDLS, CDR2 YYNGEE. The CDR3: CASSLGVAGVSEELFF. The CDR3 nucleotides read TGTGCCAGCAGCCTAGGGGTGGCTGGCGTCTCGGAGGAGCTGTTTTTT.

In this sample, this clonotype turned up many times. The chain joins TRBV6-2 or TRBV6-3 to TRBJ1-1; D is unclear. Germline V CDR1 and CDR2: MNHEY, SVGEGT. This CDR3 contains 15 residues. Trimming removed 2 bases at V and 4 bases at J, with 14 bases between. CDR3 region: CASSYGYRAGTEAFF. CDR3 bases: TGTGCCAGCAGTTACGGATACCGGGCGGGCACTGAAGCTTTCTTT.

In its sample, this clonotype was seen many times. CDR3 nucleotides: TGTGCCAGCAGCGGCCAGGGCCCGGGGTACGAGCAGTACTTC. Its translation is CASSGQGPGYEQYF. This chain connects TRBV7-6 to TRBJ2-7; D possibly uses TRBD1 or TRBD2 (5 bases each). V lost 5 bases and J 4 bases, leaving 15 bases between the germline ends. The CDR3 is made up of 14 amino acids. The germline gives CDR1 SGHVS, CDR2 FNYEAQ.

This clonotype was seen a handful of times. The rearrangement joins TRBV5-1 to TRBJ2-2, with 11 bases aligning to TRBD1. Per germline, CDR1 SGHRS and CDR2 YFSETQ. V trimming: 4 bases; J trimming: 3 bases; junction bases outside the gene matches: 5. The CDR3 runs 16 residues. CDR3 in amino acids: CASSLPGQGDTGELFF. The DNA for the CDR3 is TGCGCCAGCAGCCTGCCGGGACAGGGGGACACCGGGGAGCTGTTTTTT.

The V gene is TRBV29-1, the J gene TRBJ1-4; D unresolved. The V and J ends lost 7 bases and 8 bases respectively, with 11 bases between them. The CDR3 has 11 amino acids. Germline V gives CDR1 SQVTM, CDR2 ANQGSEA. CDR3 DNA: TGCAGCGGCCTCGTAGACGAAAAACTGTTTTTT. Residues: CSGLVDEKLFF.

This clonotype was detected many times. The chain combines TRBV19 with TRBJ2-2, with D possibly being TRBD1 or TRBD2 (5 bases each). Trimming left V 6 bases short and J 1 base short, with 15 bases between. Germline CDR1 LNHDA, CDR2 SQIVND (reference sequence). The CDR3 length is 16 residues. CDR3 in DNA: TGTGCCAGTAGACTCCGGGACGGCCTGAACACCGGGGAGCTGTTTTTT. As protein: CASRLRDGLNTGELFF.

This clonotype was picked up a small number of times. The rearrangement joins TRBV28 to TRBJ1-1; no clear D gene. CDR1 MDHEN and CDR2 SYDVKM come from the germline V gene. The CDR3 has 15 amino acids. The V and J ends lost 2 bases and 2 bases respectively, with 12 bases between them. CDR3 nucleotides: TGTGCCAGCAGTTTAAGGCTCATTCTAAACACTGAAGCTTTCTTT. Translation: CASSLRLILNTEAFF.

CDR3 coding DNA: TGTGCCAGCAGCTTAGGGGGACAACGTTCCGCCGGGGAGCTGTTTTTT. It yields the protein CASSLGGQRSAGELFF. This chain uses TRBV11-3 with TRBJ2-2; a weak D match, TRBD1 (6 bases). Trimming cost V 1 base and J 6 bases, with 15 bases left between them. The germline V gene encodes CDR1 SGHNT and CDR2 YENEEA. This CDR3 region has 16 residues.

This clonotype was found many times. The chain uses TRBV23-1 and TRBJ1-5, with D possibly TRBD1 on 5 matching bases. TRBV23-1 is assigned to the ORF class and has an uncertain function. Trimming pared 4 bases from V and 7 bases from J, leaving 14 bases between. The CDR3 is 14 amino acids. CDR3 DNA: TGCGCCAGCAGTCGGGGCAGGGCGGAGCAGCCCCAGCATTTT. It yields the protein CASSRGRAEQPQHF.

The sample holds many counts of this clonotype. The chain couples TRBV15 to TRBJ1-1; D uncertain. This CDR3 is 11 amino acids long. The germline CDR1 and CDR2 sequences are LNHNV and YYDKDF (reference sequence). V lost 4 bases to trimming and J lost 4 bases, with 4 bases between them. For the CDR3, the DNA is TGTGCCACCAGCAAGGGCACTGAAGCTTTCTTT. Translating it yields CATSKGTEAFF.

This clonotype was counted at least ten times. The chain links TRBV10-3 to TRBJ2-3, with 8 bases fitting TRBD2. CDR1 and CDR2 from the germline V gene are ENHRY and SYGVKD. The CDR3 is made up of 14 amino acids. V gave up 7 bases and J gave up 6 bases; unmatched junction bases: 9. The CDR3 coding sequence is TGTGCCATCATGAGTAGCGGGGTATCGGATACGCAGTATTTT. Translating gives CAIMSSGVSDTQYF.

This clonotype was observed many times. This rearrangement joins TRBV11-2 to TRBJ2-1; D is undetermined. The germline CDR1 and CDR2 sequences are SGHAT and FQNNGV. The length of the CDR3 is 16 residues. Trimming took 7 bases from V and 3 from J, leaving 19 bases between them. Here the CDR3 reads CASTPKGPNLYNEQFF. CDR3 nucleotide sequence: TGTGCCAGCACCCCAAAAGGACCTAATCTCTACAATGAGCAGTTCTTC.

This clonotype was counted many times. The chain has TRBV5-1 and TRBJ1-1; 7 bases are shared with TRBD1. With V trimmed by 4 bases and J by 0 bases, 6 bases remained unmatched. There are 15 residues in the CDR3. In germline, CDR1 is SGHRS, CDR2 YFSETQ. As DNA, the CDR3 is TGCGCCAGCAGCCAGGGACAGCCCATGAACACTGAAGCTTTCTTT. This gives the protein CASSQGQPMNTEAFF.

This clonotype was recorded many times. CDR3 sequence (DNA): TGTGCCAGCAGTTTAGGGACCTCGGATGAGCAGTTCTTC. Translating it yields CASSLGTSDEQFF. V gene TRBV12-3 or TRBV12-4 combines with J gene TRBJ2-1, with D unclear. Between the trimmed V and J ends, which lost 1 base and 8 bases, there was a span of 9 bases. The length of the CDR3 is 13 residues.

This clonotype was counted ten times or more. The chain couples TRBV7-2 to TRBJ2-2, with unresolved D. Trimming took off 8 bases at V and 7 bases at J, with 14 bases between the two ends. The CDR3 has 13 residues. Germline CDR1 and CDR2: SGHTA and FQGNSA. The CDR3 DNA follows: TGTGCCAGCGGTCTGCGTATGGGCGGGGAGCTGTTTTTT. Encoded protein: CASGLRMGGELFF.

The rearrangement links TRBV29-1 to TRBJ2-3; the match to TRBD2 covers 12 bases. Losses at the gene ends were 4 bases for V and 8 bases for J; bases not matched to a gene: 7. This CDR3 comprises 14 residues. Germline V gene data show CDR1 as SQVTM and CDR2 as ANQGSEA. The CDR3 sequence: CSVAASGGAGTQYF. CDR3 coding DNA: TGCAGCGTTGCGGCTAGCGGGGGGGCTGGTACGCAGTATTTT.

This sequence joins TRBV24-1 and TRBJ2-4; no definite D call. CDR1 and CDR2 from the germline V gene are KGHDR and SFDVKD. This CDR3 spans 14 amino acids. With 1 base removed from V and 7 bases from J, the gap between germline ends came to 10 bases. CDR3 protein: CATSDFPHSNIQYF. As DNA, the CDR3 is TGTGCCACCAGTGATTTTCCTCACTCGAACATTCAGTACTTC.

This clonotype showed up many times. The chain is built from TRBV28 and TRBJ1-2; D remains unclear. With 5 bases removed from V and 0 bases from J, the gap between germline ends came to 1 base. Germline CDR1 MDHEN, CDR2 SYDVKM. CDR3 length: 11 residues. For the CDR3, the DNA is TGTGCCAGCAGTCCTAACTATGGCTACACCTTC. It is translated as CASSPNYGYTF.

This clonotype was recorded at least ten times. The rearrangement uses TRBV14 and TRBJ1-1; a possible D gene is TRBD1 (5 bases). Germline loops: CDR1 SGHDN, CDR2 FVKESK. CDR3 length: 15 residues. V was trimmed by 4 bases and J by 3 bases, leaving 15 bases between them. CDR3 residues: CASSLLGTIYTEAFF. CDR3 in DNA: TGTGCCAGCAGCCTTCTCGGGACCATATACACTGAAGCTTTCTTT.

This clonotype showed up many times. V gene TRBV7-2 combines with J gene TRBJ2-3, with D possibly being TRBD2 (5 bases). This CDR3 has 15 residues. Between the trimmed V and J ends, which lost 1 base and 0 bases, there was a span of 8 bases. The germline V gene has CDR1 SGHTA and CDR2 FQGNSA. This chain's CDR3 is CASSLGGASTDTQYF. The CDR3 bases are TGTGCCAGCAGCTTAGGGGGAGCTAGCACAGATACGCAGTATTTT.

There are many counts of this clonotype. The V gene is TRBV28, the J gene TRBJ1-1, with a weak D call TRBD1 (6 bases). The CDR3 covers 15 residues. Germline CDR1 reads MDHEN; CDR2 reads SYDVKM. V shed 3 bases and J shed 1 base, with 12 bases lying between them. The CDR3 region has the DNA TGTGCCAGCAGTTTGTCGACAGGTCAGAACACTGAAGCTTTCTTT. It is translated as CASSLSTGQNTEAFF.

This clonotype has at least ten counts. CDR3 DNA sequence: TGTGCCAGCAGCGAGGGCTGGAGCGAGGGCTACGAGCAGTACTTC. This translates into CASSEGWSEGYEQYF. This chain links TRBV7-9 with TRBJ2-7; a weak D match, TRBD2 (5 bases). V was pared by 5 bases and J by 3 bases, with 17 bases between. From germline, CDR1 is SEHNR and CDR2 FQNEAQ (reference sequence). The CDR3 totals 15 residues.

This rearrangement joins TRBV5-1 to TRBJ1-1; 7 bases align to TRBD1. J gave up 2 bases and V 1 base, and 11 bases lay outside the gene matches. Per the germline V gene, CDR1 is SGHRS and CDR2 is YFSETQ. The CDR3 is 17 residues long. The chain's CDR3 is CASSLSWRQGVNTEAFF. The CDR3 coding sequence is TGCGCCAGCAGCTTGAGTTGGCGGCAGGGGGTCAACACTGAAGCTTTCTTT.

This clonotype was detected many times. The chain joins TRBV7-2 to TRBJ2-6; TRBD1 matches 8 bases. With 0 bases clipped from V and 0 bases from J, the junction kept 7 bases outside the gene matches. The CDR3 has 19 amino acids. Germline V CDR1 and CDR2: SGHTA, FQGNSA. The CDR3: CASSLARDRPLSGANVLTF. The CDR3 DNA reads as TGTGCCAGCAGCTTAGCAAGGGACAGGCCGCTCTCTGGGGCCAACGTCCTGACTTTC.